A single sample gave rise to the 28 T cell receptor beta chains below, sequenced in a study of vaccination effects on CD4 cells after COVID-19. TCRdb's copy holds only in-frame clones and misses some; the assay was immunoSEQ multiplex PCR. In the table there are roughly 41,000 clones, approximately 70% of which are singletons. ViraFEST expansion of antigen-specific CD4+ T cells with viral peptide pools preceded sequencing. Culture proceeded for approximately nine days, and CD4+ T cells were then isolated. Vaccine recipients, nucleocapsid antibody negative, had no prior SARS-CoV-2 infection. Antigens for these TCRs are unknown. This specimen was CD4+ T cells from PBMCs cultured with HCoV-OC43 spike peptides, taken before COVID-19 vaccination. Sample subset: HCoV-OC43 spike overlapping peptide pool stimulation. The receptor source for this set is a human donor who received a COVID-19 vaccine.

This clone showed up just a few times. The V call is TRBV7-2, the J call TRBJ2-7, with TRBD2 identical over 10 bases. The CDR3 length is 16 residues. Germline loops: CDR1 SGHTA, CDR2 FQGNSA. Trimming cost V 1 base and J 7 bases; bases outside gene matches: 10. The CDR3 coding sequence is TGTGCCAGCAGCTTAGGGGGACTAGCGAGGGCGGTGGAGCAGTACTTC. Its protein product is CASSLGGLARAVEQYF.

By sample share, this clone is medium-sized (0.01 to 0.1%). The sample has other DNA sequences that encode this CDR3 too. This rearrangement joins TRBV5-4 to TRBJ2-7, with D possibly matching TRBD1 (6 bases). The CDR3 totals 14 residues. CDR1 is SGHNT and CDR2 is YYREEE in the germline V gene (reference sequence). The germline V and J ends were trimmed by 0 bases and 2 bases, with 9 bases remaining between them. The CDR3 loop reads CASSLAEGAYEQYF. The CDR3 coding sequence is TGTGCCAGCAGCTTGGCCGAGGGGGCCTACGAGCAGTACTTC.

This chain joins TRBV14 and TRBJ2-1; TRBD1 or TRBD2 may be the D gene (5 bases each). Germline CDR1 and CDR2: SGHDN and FVKESK. The CDR3 runs to 15 residues. Trimming removed 4 bases at V and 3 bases at J, with 13 bases between. In DNA form, the CDR3 reads TGTGCCAGCAGCCTCTTGGGGACGAGCTACAATGAGCAGTTCTTC. Translated, it gives CASSLLGTSYNEQFF.

The chain has TRBV5-6 and TRBJ1-2; 9 nucleotides line up with TRBD1. Germline values: CDR1 SGHDT, CDR2 YYEEEE. The CDR3 has 15 residues. The trim removed 5 bases at V and 5 bases at J, leaving 10 bases unmatched. DNA of the CDR3: TGTGCCAGCAGGGGGGGGACAGGGCTGAGGTATGGCTACACCTTC. Its protein product is CASRGGTGLRYGYTF.

The chain uses TRBV20-1 and TRBJ2-7; no definite D call. Germline values: CDR1 DFQATT, CDR2 SNEGSKA (reference sequence). This CDR3 has 14 amino acids. Trimming stripped 3 bases from V and 2 bases from J, with 14 bases between. This CDR3 is CSASSPLSTYEQYF. In DNA form, the CDR3 reads TGCAGTGCTAGTTCCCCCTTGAGCACCTACGAGCAGTACTTC.

The rearrangement links TRBV6-5 to TRBJ2-7, with TRBD2 matching 8 bases. The CDR3 is made up of 12 amino acids. V shed 6 bases, J shed 11 bases, and the junction held 9 bases outside the gene matches. Germline-derived CDR1 and CDR2 are MNHEY and SVGAGI. The CDR3 loop is CASSRGGSMEYF. As DNA, the CDR3 is TGTGCCAGCAGCCGGGGGGGTTCAATGGAGTACTTC.

This clone was seen a handful of times. The chain links TRBV7-6 to TRBJ1-5; the D is unclear. The CDR3 consists of 15 residues. Germline CDR1 SGHVS, CDR2 FNYEAQ. The V and J ends lost 1 base and 4 bases respectively, with 11 bases between them. The CDR3 region has the DNA TGTGCCAGCAGCTTAGGTAACAGTCGAAATCAGCCCCAGCATTTT. It yields the protein CASSLGNSRNQPQHF.

This sequence joins TRBV7-2 and TRBJ2-3; D assignment may be TRBD1 or TRBD2 (5 bases each). CDR1 and CDR2 from the germline V gene are SGHTA and FQGNSA. Trimming pared 1 base from V and 4 bases from J, leaving 12 bases between. The CDR3 totals 15 residues. CDR3 protein: CASSLGGFKPDTQYF. CDR3 nucleotides: TGTGCCAGCAGCTTAGGGGGGTTCAAGCCAGATACGCAGTATTTT. Full variable domain (outside the CDR3, taken from reference TRBV7-2 and TRBJ2-3): GAGVSQSPSNKVTEKGKDVELRCDPISGHTALYWYRQSLGQGLEFLIYFQGNSAPDKSGLPSDRFSAERTGGSVSTLTIQRTQQEDSAVYLCASSLGGFKPDTQYFGPGTRLTVL.

J is TRBJ2-7 and V is TRBV4-1; D uncertain. This CDR3 is 13 amino acids long. Germline V CDR1 and CDR2: MGHRA, YSYEKL. Trimming stripped 1 base from V and 7 bases from J, with 11 bases between. CDR3 amino acids: CASSQVRLTEQYF. Here the CDR3 DNA reads TGCGCCAGCAGCCAAGTTAGGCTGACAGAGCAGTACTTC.

This clone was counted a few times. The chain combines TRBV18 with TRBJ2-7; TRBD1 might be the D (5 bases). Germline CDR1 KGHSH, CDR2 LQKENI. This CDR3 is built from 12 residues. Trimming stripped 6 bases from V and 7 bases from J, with 13 bases between. CDR3 sequence reads: CASSPDSSEQYF. CDR3 DNA sequence: TGTGCCAGCTCCCCTGACAGCTCGGAGCAGTACTTC.

This clone has only a few counts. This rearrangement joins TRBV20-1 to TRBJ1-1, with unresolved D. V lost 3 bases and J lost 4, with 15 bases in between. This CDR3 contains 14 residues. From germline, CDR1 is DFQATT and CDR2 SNEGSKA (reference sequence). The CDR3 bases are TGCAGTGCTAGTTTCGCCGCCTGGGGCACTGAAGCTTTCTTT. It encodes CSASFAAWGTEAFF.

The V gene is TRBV10-3, the J gene TRBJ2-3; TRBD2 aligns across 7 bases. Per germline, CDR1 ENHRY and CDR2 SYGVKD. The trim removed 10 bases at V and 0 bases at J, leaving 7 bases unmatched. The CDR3 extends over 14 amino acids. The CDR3 loop reads CATTSGGSTDTQYF. The CDR3 DNA reads TGTGCCACGACATCGGGGGGAAGCACAGATACGCAGTATTTT.

The J gene is TRBJ1-1, the V gene TRBV7-9, with 10 bases lining up with TRBD1. The ends lost 4 bases at V and 6 bases at J; junction bases unmatched: 8. The CDR3 is made up of 15 amino acids. The V gene's germline CDR1 is SEHNR and CDR2 FQNEAQ (reference sequence). The DNA of the CDR3 is TGTGCCAGCAGCTCGACAGGGGGCCTCCGGTCTGAAGCTTTCTTT. This translates into CASSSTGGLRSEAFF.

The chain uses TRBV30 and TRBJ1-1; D is perhaps TRBD1 (5 bases). Germline loops: CDR1 GTSNPN, CDR2 SVGIG (reference sequence). The V end lost 2 bases, the J end lost 1 base, and 20 bases lay between the germline ends. CDR3 length: 17 amino acids. CDR3 region: CAWSPTSGTRTNTEAFF. The CDR3 DNA is TGTGCCTGGAGTCCAACCTCAGGGACTCGGACGAACACTGAAGCTTTCTTT.

The rearrangement joins TRBV28 to TRBJ2-1; D remains unclear. Between the trimmed V and J ends, which lost 7 bases and 0 bases, there was a span of 7 bases. CDR1 is MDHEN and CDR2 is SYDVKM in the germline V gene. The CDR3 is 13 amino acids. The CDR3: CASNPSSYNEQFF. DNA for the CDR3: TGTGCCAGCAATCCGAGCTCCTACAATGAGCAGTTCTTC.

The chain is built from TRBV6-5 and TRBJ1-3; no firm D call. Germline V CDR1 and CDR2: MNHEY, SVGAGI. With 6 bases removed from V and 5 bases from J, the gap between germline ends came to 8 bases. This CDR3 is 12 amino acids long. CDR3 coding DNA: TGTGCCAGCAGATCGGGCAGAAACACCATATATTTT. Its protein product is CASRSGRNTIYF.

This clone has just one count. CDR3 nucleotides: TGTGCCAGCAGCGTAGGGAACGGCCAAGAGACCCAGTACTTC. Translation: CASSVGNGQETQYF. This chain uses TRBV9 with TRBJ2-5; D is uncertain. The CDR3 spans 14 residues. V was pared by 0 bases and J by 1 base, with 7 bases between. Germline loops: CDR1 SGDLS, CDR2 YYNGEE.

This chain uses TRBV5-1 with TRBJ1-2; 8 bases are shared with TRBD1. CDR3 length equals 14 residues. Germline CDR1 is SGHRS and CDR2 is YFSETQ. V shed 0 bases, J shed 7 bases, and the junction held 5 bases outside the gene matches. The CDR3 loop is CASSLVGQGGGYTF. DNA of the CDR3: TGCGCCAGCAGCTTGGTAGGACAGGGAGGTGGCTACACCTTC.

V usage is TRBV5-1 and J usage is TRBJ1-6; no clear D gene. The CDR3 runs 14 residues. Trimming took off 5 bases at V and 7 bases at J, with 13 bases between the two ends. CDR1 SGHRS and CDR2 YFSETQ come from the germline V gene. The CDR3 coding sequence is TGCGCCAGCAGTTTAGACATAGCGAATTCACCCCTCCACTTT. It codes for CASSLDIANSPLHF.

Only a few counts were recorded for this clone. J is TRBJ1-1 and V is TRBV6-2 or TRBV6-3; weak D call: TRBD1 (6 bases). The V end lost 0 bases, the J end lost 6 bases, and 14 bases lay between the germline ends. The germline V gene encodes CDR1 MNHEY and CDR2 SVGEGT. This CDR3 region has 15 residues. The CDR3 reads CASSYSVFRGAEAFF. Written as DNA, the CDR3 is TGTGCCAGCAGTTACTCGGTGTTTAGGGGGGCTGAAGCTTTCTTT.

The chain recombines TRBV28 with TRBJ1-5, with D maybe TRBD1 (5 bases). The CDR3 has 14 residues. Per the germline V gene, CDR1 is MDHEN and CDR2 is SYDVKM. The ends were cut back, 10 bases at V and 0 bases at J, with 13 bases in the middle. The CDR3 loop is CATSDIYSNQPQHF. CDR3 bases: TGTGCCACTTCGGACATATATAGCAATCAGCCCCAGCATTTT.

This sequence joins TRBV29-1 and TRBJ1-1; no reliable D call. The germline V and J ends were trimmed by 5 bases and 3 bases, with 16 bases remaining between them. The CDR3 runs to 14 residues. CDR1 is SQVTM, CDR2 ANQGSEA, per germline. The CDR3 DNA sequence: TGCAGCGTTCGGACCTTAAGGAGGGACACTGAAGCTTTCTTT. It translates to CSVRTLRRDTEAFF.

The J gene is TRBJ2-6, the V gene TRBV19; TRBD1 aligns across 10 bases. CDR1 is LNHDA, CDR2 SQIVND, per germline (reference sequence). The CDR3 is 16 residues long. Trimming took 4 bases from V and 7 from J; bases not matched to a gene: 7. The CDR3 is CASSSMGQGSANVLTF. The CDR3 DNA reads as TGTGCCAGTAGTAGTATGGGACAGGGGTCAGCCAACGTCCTGACTTTC. Looking up the rest from reference TRBV19 and TRBJ2-6 gives the full variable domain: DGGITQSPKYLFRKEGQNVTLSCEQNLNHDAMYWYRQDPGQGLRLIYYSQIVNDFQKGDIAEGYSVSREKKESFPLTVTSAQKNPTAFYLCASSSMGQGSANVLTFGAGSRLTVL.

J is TRBJ2-3 and V is TRBV11-1; TRBD2 might be the D (6 bases). This CDR3 is built from 16 residues. CDR1 is SGHAT, CDR2 FQDESV, per germline (reference sequence). The germline V and J ends were trimmed by 2 bases and 0 bases, with 12 bases remaining between them. The CDR3 protein is CASSLRVSGSTDTQYF. Written as DNA, the CDR3 is TGTGCCAGCAGCTTAAGGGTGAGCGGGAGCACAGATACGCAGTATTTT.

V and J are TRBV9 and TRBJ2-1; TRBD2 matches 10 bases. The V and J ends lost 4 bases and 6 bases, in that order; junction bases with no gene match: 7. The CDR3 loop spans 15 amino acids. The germline V gene has CDR1 SGDLS and CDR2 YYNGEE. CDR3 protein: CASSLSGGWGNEQFF. In DNA, the CDR3 is TGTGCCAGCAGCCTTAGCGGGGGGTGGGGCAATGAGCAGTTCTTC.

The gene calls are TRBV3-1 (or the pseudogene TRBV3-2) and TRBJ2-2; D ambiguous. The CDR3 has 14 residues. V was pared by 4 bases and J by 6 bases, with 12 bases between. Germline CDR1 is LGHDT and CDR2 is YNNKEL (reference sequence). DNA of the CDR3: TGTGCCAGCAGCCTAGTGGTTTCAGCCGGGGAGCTGTTTTTT. Its translation: CASSLVVSAGELFF.

The CDR3 nucleotides read TGTGCCAGCAGCCCCGGGACAGGGAAAGAGACCCAGTACTTC. This translates into CASSPGTGKETQYF. The chain is built from TRBV7-3 and TRBJ2-5; TRBD1 matches at 9 bases. V was clipped by 5 bases and J by 3 bases; unmatched bases: 4. In germline, CDR1 is SGHTA, CDR2 FQGTGA. The CDR3 spans 14 residues.

This rearrangement joins TRBV27 to TRBJ2-1, with 14 bases fitting TRBD2. Trimming took 5 bases from V and 6 from J; bases not matched to a gene: 3. Germline V gene lookup returns CDR1 MNHEY and CDR2 SMNVEV (reference sequence). The CDR3 length is 15 residues. The CDR3 loop reads CASSPGLAGVNEQFF. CDR3 coding DNA: TGTGCCAGCAGTCCGGGACTAGCGGGAGTCAATGAGCAGTTCTTC.